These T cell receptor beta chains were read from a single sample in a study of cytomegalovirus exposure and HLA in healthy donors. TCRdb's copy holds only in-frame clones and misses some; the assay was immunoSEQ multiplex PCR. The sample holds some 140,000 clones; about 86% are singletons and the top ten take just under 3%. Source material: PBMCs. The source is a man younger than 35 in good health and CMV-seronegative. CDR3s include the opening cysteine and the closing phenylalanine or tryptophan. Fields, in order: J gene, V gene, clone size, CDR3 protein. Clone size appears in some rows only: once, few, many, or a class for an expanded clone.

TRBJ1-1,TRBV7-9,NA,CASSSQGWGENTEAFF
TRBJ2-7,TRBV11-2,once,CASSSPTGFYEQYF
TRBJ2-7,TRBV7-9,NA,CASSLGLGTGALHEQYF
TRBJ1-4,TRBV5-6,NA,CASSLGGHREKLFF
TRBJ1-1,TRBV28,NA,CASSTQTGTNTEAFF
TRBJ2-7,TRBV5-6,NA,CASSFSGAYEQYF
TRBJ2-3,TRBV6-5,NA,CASSFIGVRRPDTQYF
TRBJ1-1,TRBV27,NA,CASYSLLRRNTEAFF
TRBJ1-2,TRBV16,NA,CASSPRRYGYTF
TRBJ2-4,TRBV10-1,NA,CASSKGTSRNIQYF
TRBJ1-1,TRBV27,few,CASSHGQENTEAFF
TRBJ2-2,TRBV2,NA,CASSDSSGRAGELFF
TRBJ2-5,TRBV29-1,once,CSVMGLAGGETQYF
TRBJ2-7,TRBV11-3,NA,CASSSTSGSYEQYF
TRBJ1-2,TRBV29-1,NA,CSVGLVQSNYGYTF
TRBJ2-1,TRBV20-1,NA,CSAPDRQMPFF
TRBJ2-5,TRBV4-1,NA,CASSQRTGEETQYF
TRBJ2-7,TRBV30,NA,CACLFKGGAEQYF
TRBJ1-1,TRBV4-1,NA,CASSRPSGQGQGGTEAFF
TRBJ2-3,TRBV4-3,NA,CASSPSHAGVGDTQYF
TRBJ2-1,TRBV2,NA,CASSEHAASLEQFF
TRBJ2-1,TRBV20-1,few,CSASFLNEQFF
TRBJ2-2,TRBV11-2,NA,CASSPQNTGELFF
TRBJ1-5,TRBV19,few,CASSLGGFDQPQHF
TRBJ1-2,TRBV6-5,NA,CASSYSRVNYGYTF
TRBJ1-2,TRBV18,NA,CASSSSGTGNYGYTF
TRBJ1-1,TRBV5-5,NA,CASSGQGASNTEAFF
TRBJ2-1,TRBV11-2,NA,CASSLAVNEQFF
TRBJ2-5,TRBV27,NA,CASSFQGGLGETQYF
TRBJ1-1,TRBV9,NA,CASSDPRDRGDINEAFF
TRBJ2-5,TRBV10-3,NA,CATKGVAGGPGETQYF
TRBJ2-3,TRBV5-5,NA,CASSLSSGLTQYF
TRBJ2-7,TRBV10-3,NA,CAISGGDSGREQYF
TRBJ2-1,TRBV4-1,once,CASSQDQEHPNEQFF
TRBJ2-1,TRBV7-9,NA,CASSSRSGGRNYNEQFF
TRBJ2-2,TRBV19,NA,CASSGPGQGIGELFF